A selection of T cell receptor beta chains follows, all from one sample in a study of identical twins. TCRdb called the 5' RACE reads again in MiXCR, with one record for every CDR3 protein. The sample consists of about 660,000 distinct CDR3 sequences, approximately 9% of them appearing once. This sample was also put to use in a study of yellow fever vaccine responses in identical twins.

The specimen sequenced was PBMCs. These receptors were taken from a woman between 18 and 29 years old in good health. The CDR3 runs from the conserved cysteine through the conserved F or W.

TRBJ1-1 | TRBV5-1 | CASKKGTNTEAFF
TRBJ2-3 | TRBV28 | CASTFRLGTDTQYF
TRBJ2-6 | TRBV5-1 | CASSLAGPGANVLTF
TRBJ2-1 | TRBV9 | CASSIPTTLDNEQFF
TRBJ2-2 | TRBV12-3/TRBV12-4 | CAGSSHRDANTGELFF
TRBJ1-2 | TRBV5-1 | CASSLDGRYGYTF
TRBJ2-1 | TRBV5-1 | CASSLVRALYNEQFF
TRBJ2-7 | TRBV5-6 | CASSAVRGPVYEQYF
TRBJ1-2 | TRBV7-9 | CASSLARGDLRSRGYTF
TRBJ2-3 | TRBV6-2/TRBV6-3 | CASGRGTSGSTDTQYF
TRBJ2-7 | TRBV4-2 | CASSPPKTSGSYEQYF
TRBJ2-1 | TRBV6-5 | CASSFSQGGSNEQFF
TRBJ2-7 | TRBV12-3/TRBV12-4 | CASSFGGSINEQYF
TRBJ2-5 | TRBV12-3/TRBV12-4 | CAISSRGRGLAGKETQYF
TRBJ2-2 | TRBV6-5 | CASSWTGGQVTGELFF
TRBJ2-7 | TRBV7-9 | CASSPPTRLDEQYF
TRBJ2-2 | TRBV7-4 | CASSSNSGITGELFF
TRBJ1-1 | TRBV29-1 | CSVPGQTNTEAFF
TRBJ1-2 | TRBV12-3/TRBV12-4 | CASSPNPGQGADGYTF
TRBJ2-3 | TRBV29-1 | CSVPPGQRGGTQYF
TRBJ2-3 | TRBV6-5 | CASSLTSVGYRDTQYF
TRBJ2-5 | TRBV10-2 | CASGGNQETQYF
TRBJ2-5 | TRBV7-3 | CASSPTGTATQETQYF
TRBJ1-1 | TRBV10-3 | CAIRTGQTNTEAFF
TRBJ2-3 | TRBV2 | CASSDIGRDDDTQYF
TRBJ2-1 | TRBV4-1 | CASRDSLADNEQFF
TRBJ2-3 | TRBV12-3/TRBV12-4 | CASTRFIGGEDTQYF